This TCR beta chain was observed in a study of cytomegalovirus exposure and HLA in healthy donors. This clone has just one count. The antigen remains unidentified. The PCR was carried out with 60 Vbeta primers and 13 Jbeta primers. The data were produced by immunoSEQ multiplex PCR, yet TCRdb's version contains in-frame clones alone and is incomplete. The sample holds 150,000 to 200,000 clones, around four fifths seen once. Study conclusions and caveats: HLA alleles showed associations with 16,951 TCR beta sequences in a later analysis, at a 0.05 false discovery rate. In a later analysis, HLA-associated TCR beta chains were more clonally expanded than equally common others.

Per germline, CDR1 SGHRS and CDR2 YFSETQ. The CDR3 is 15 residues long. V shed 3 bases and J 4 bases; nucleotides not matched to a gene: 8. The sequence was obtained from a female donor in good health and CMV-seronegative. The rearrangement joins TRBV5-1 to TRBJ1-1; 8 nucleotides line up with TRBD1. Sequencing input: PBMCs. CDR3 protein: CASSYGQGLVTEAFF. For the CDR3, the DNA is TGCGCCAGCAGCTATGGACAGGGACTGGTCACTGAAGCTTTCTTT.